This is a list of T cell receptor beta chains from one sample in a study of T cell changes during pregnancy in multiple sclerosis. Using immunoSEQ multiplex PCR, the repertoire was profiled, and TCRdb retains in-frame clones only, with some absent. The profile shows roughly 53,000 clones, roughly nine tenths of them singletons. Sequenced material: CD8+ T cells from peripheral blood mononuclear cells, taken before pregnancy. Receptor source: a female donor with multiple sclerosis, enrolled in a pregnancy study. Each CDR3 is given with its conserved first and last residue. The D gene is left open where the match is weak. A row's size may be missing; if present it is once, few, many or a size class.

clone_size,v_call,j_call,d_call,cdr3_nt,cdr3_aa
-,TRBV7-9,TRBJ2-2,TRBD2,TGTGCCAGCAGCGGACTAGCGCCGAACACCGGGGAGCTGTTTTTT,CASSGLAPNTGELFF
-,TRBV15,TRBJ2-3,-,TGTGCCACCAGCAGAGCGAGGGATACGCAGTATTTT,CATSRARDTQYF
-,TRBV10-3,TRBJ1-2,-,TGTGCCATCAGCCTCGACCAGGTCGGCTATGGCTACACCTTC,CAISLDQVGYGYTF
once,TRBV18,TRBJ1-2,-,TGTGCCAGCTCACCACCGTTACCGGGTCACTATGGCTACACCTTC,CASSPPLPGHYGYTF
-,TRBV7-2,TRBJ1-5,-,TGTGCCAGCAGCTTATTTCCGGGAGGCAATCAGCCCCAGCATTTT,CASSLFPGGNQPQHF
-,TRBV6-6,TRBJ1-5,TRBD1,TGTGCCATCAGTACAGGGGACAGCAATCAGCCCCAGCATTTT,CAISTGDSNQPQHF
many,TRBV27,TRBJ2-3,TRBD2,TGTGCCAGCAGTGAACCGGGACTAGCGGGCCCCACAGATACGCAGTATTTT,CASSEPGLAGPTDTQYF
-,TRBV4-3,TRBJ1-1,TRBD1,TGCGCCAGCAGCCAAGATACGGGACAGGGCGGGAACACTGAAGCTTTCTTT,CASSQDTGQGGNTEAFF
-,TRBV4-3,TRBJ1-2,-,TGCGCCAGCAGCCAAGATAGTAGAGGGAATAGCTATGGCTACACCTTC,CASSQDSRGNSYGYTF
-,TRBV4-2,TRBJ1-1,TRBD1,TGTGCCAGCAGCCCGATGACAGGGTTGAACACTGAAGCTTTCTTT,CASSPMTGLNTEAFF
few,TRBV4-2,TRBJ1-5,-,TGTGCCAGCAGCCAAGGGGTGGAGGGCAATCAGCCCCAGCATTTT,CASSQGVEGNQPQHF
-,TRBV11-1,TRBJ2-3,-,TGTGCCAGCAGTACAATGGATACGCAGTATTTT,CASSTMDTQYF
-,TRBV4-3,TRBJ2-5,-,TGCGCCAGCAGCCAAGTGGGCGGGCTGGAGACCCAGTACTTC,CASSQVGGLETQYF
-,TRBV9,TRBJ2-1,-,TGTGCCAGCTCTCCCGCCTGGGGGGACGAGCAGTTCTTC,CASSPAWGDEQFF
-,TRBV13,TRBJ1-5,TRBD1,TGTGCCAGCAGCTTAGGCCGCGGGACAGGAGGGACCTATAGCAATCAGCCCCAGCATTTT,CASSLGRGTGGTYSNQPQHF
-,TRBV2,TRBJ2-7,TRBD2,TGTGCCAGCAGGGGAGGACTAGCGGGGGGTGATCCCTACGAGCAGTACTTC,CASRGGLAGGDPYEQYF
-,TRBV9,TRBJ2-1,TRBD2,TGTGCCAGCAGCGTAGAGGGTGCCGCGGGAGCTGAGCAGTTCTTC,CASSVEGAAGAEQFF
-,TRBV10-2,TRBJ2-1,TRBD1,TGCGCCAGCGGACAGGGAGGATACTACAATGAGCAGTTCTTC,CASGQGGYYNEQFF
medium-sized,TRBV6-4,TRBJ2-1,TRBD2,TGTGCCAGCAGTGAACTAGCGGGGGGGCCAAATGAGCAGTTCTTC,CASSELAGGPNEQFF
-,TRBV15,TRBJ2-7,-,TGTGCCACCAGCAGAAATAGCCCCCCCGACCTCTACGAGCAGTACTTC,CATSRNSPPDLYEQYF
-,TRBV7-9,TRBJ1-3,TRBD1,TGTGCCAGCAGCTCCGGACAGGGGGCAGACACCATATATTTT,CASSSGQGADTIYF
-,TRBV4-3,TRBJ2-7,TRBD2,TGCGCCAGCAGCCAAGAACGAGCGGGGGCCAGCTCCTACGAGCAGTACTTC,CASSQERAGASSYEQYF
-,TRBV5-4,TRBJ2-4,-,TGTGCCAGCAGCTTGGCCCCTAGCGCCCACATTCAGTACTTC,CASSLAPSAHIQYF
-,TRBV18,TRBJ1-2,TRBD1,TGTGCCAGCTCACCGGGACAGAACGCTAACTATGGCTACACCTTC,CASSPGQNANYGYTF
-,TRBV5-1,TRBJ1-3,-,TGCGCCAGCAGCTTCGAAAGGGGCGGCGGAAACACCATATATTTT,CASSFERGGGNTIYF
-,TRBV27,TRBJ2-1,-,TGTGCCAGCAGTTTCGGTCTCTCCTACAATGAGCAGTTCTTC,CASSFGLSYNEQFF
-,TRBV6-5,TRBJ1-1,TRBD1,TGTGCCATCAAGAACAGGGGTAGGACTGAAGCTTTCTTT,CAIKNRGRTEAFF
-,TRBV9,TRBJ1-1,-,TGTGCCAGCAGCGTAGACAAGAACACTGAAGCTTTCTTT,CASSVDKNTEAFF
-,TRBV13,TRBJ2-7,-,TGTGCCAGCAGCCGACCGGGACTTGAGCAGTACTTC,CASSRPGLEQYF
-,TRBV5-4,TRBJ1-1,-,TGTGCCAGCAGCTTGGTCGCAGGGGAAGCTTTCTTT,CASSLVAGEAFF
-,TRBV7-2,TRBJ1-2,TRBD1,TGTGCCAGCAGCGAAGTTTGGGACAGGGGGCGCGGCTACACCTTC,CASSEVWDRGRGYTF
-,TRBV11-2,TRBJ1-4,-,TGTGCCAGCAGCTTAGATATTTACAGGGTTAATGAAAAACTGTTTTTT,CASSLDIYRVNEKLFF
-,TRBV7-2,TRBJ1-1,TRBD1,TGTGCCAGCAGCCCCGGGACAGCTGATTACATGAACACTGAAGCTTTCTTT,CASSPGTADYMNTEAFF
-,TRBV7-6,TRBJ2-3,TRBD2,TGTGCCAGCAGCTTGGAAGCGGGGGCCGTCACAGATACGCAGTATTTT,CASSLEAGAVTDTQYF
once,TRBV7-3,TRBJ2-7,TRBD1,TGTGCCAGCGGACAGGGAGACTACGAGCAGTACTTC,CASGQGDYEQYF
few,TRBV11-2,TRBJ1-2,TRBD1,TGTGCCAGCAGCTCGGGACAGCAGCCCGGCTACACCTTC,CASSSGQQPGYTF
-,TRBV6-5,TRBJ1-6,-,TGTGCCAGCAGTTACCCAGGGGTGGATTCACCCCTCCACTTT,CASSYPGVDSPLHF
-,TRBV4-2,TRBJ1-2,TRBD1,TGTGCCAGCAGCCTTCGGGTTCTTGGGGGAGCAGGGGGCGCCGGTAGCTATGGCTACACCTTC,CASSLRVLGGAGGAGSYGYTF
-,TRBV5-8,TRBJ2-7,-,TGTGCCAGCAGCTTACTGGACACGGACGAGCAGTACTTC,CASSLLDTDEQYF
-,TRBV19,TRBJ1-2,-,TGTGCCAGTAGTATGGGAGGTCTTGACGGCTACACCTTC,CASSMGGLDGYTF
-,TRBV7-6,TRBJ1-5,-,TGTGCCAGCAGCTTAGGGCAGGGATCCAATCAGCCCCAGCATTTT,CASSLGQGSNQPQHF
-,TRBV2,TRBJ2-1,TRBD2,TGTGCCAGCAGTGGTTTACTAGCGGGGGACAATGAGCAGTTCTTC,CASSGLLAGDNEQFF
-,TRBV5-8,TRBJ1-4,TRBD1,TGTGCCAGCAGCCAAGAAGAGGGGGGACAGGGCCGTGAAAAACTGTTTTTT,CASSQEEGGQGREKLFF
-,TRBV19,TRBJ2-1,-,TGTGCCATTGGGGGACTCCTCAATGAGCAGTTCTTC,CAIGGLLNEQFF